The clone carrying this T cell receptor beta chain was recorded once. Germline V gene data show CDR1 as SGHTA and CDR2 as FQGNSA. The V end was cut by 3 bases, the J end by 1 base, with 9 bases between. CDR3 length: 14 residues. The data were taken from a study of blood T cell repertoires in COVID-19. The authors' processing: Estimates of nucleated cell counts were drawn from the amplification of reference gene primers. Only in-frame clones appear in the TCRdb table, and some are missing; sequencing was by immunoSEQ multiplex PCR. V, J and clone size reflect that table, while D and trimming were determined from the DNA. The sample carries some 57,000 clones, 80% to 95% recorded once.

The sequencing input was peripheral blood. The genes are TRBV7-2 and TRBJ2-5; tentative D call: TRBD2 (5 bases). The receptor was isolated from a human donor in a cohort sampled during active COVID-19. The CDR3 loop is CASSLQRTQETQYF. The CDR3 DNA reads as TGTGCCAGCAGCTTGCAGCGGACCCAAGAGACCCAGTACTTC.